Listed below are T cell receptor beta chains from one sample, sequenced in a study of cytomegalovirus exposure and HLA in healthy donors. Produced via immunoSEQ multiplex PCR; TCRdb's table is partial and in-frame only. The table has about 140,000 clones, 70% to 80% seen once; the top ten hold approximately 14%. Sequenced material: PBMCs. The receptors derive from a woman between 40 and 50 years old in good health and CMV-seronegative. Each CDR3 is given with its conserved first and last residue. A D gene is named only where the DNA matches it firmly. Size values are once, few and many counts, or a class for expanded clones, and some rows have none.

length	size	D	V	J	DNA	CDR3
16	.	.	TRBV25-1	TRBJ1-6	TGTGCCAGCAGTGACACCGAGGGACAAGTTAATTCACCCCTCCACTTT	CASSDTEGQVNSPLHF
14	.	TRBD2	TRBV7-9	TRBJ2-1	TGTGCCAGCAGCTTAGCGGGGGGGATCAATGAGCAGTTCTTC	CASSLAGGINEQFF
13	.	.	TRBV6-6	TRBJ1-5	TGTGCCAGCAGTCCCAGGGAGGATCAGCCCCAGCATTTT	CASSPREDQPQHF
14	.	.	TRBV14	TRBJ2-5	TGTGCCAGCAGCCAAGGAACGGGATATGAGACCCAGTACTTC	CASSQGTGYETQYF
15	few	TRBD1	TRBV6-5	TRBJ2-2	TGTGCCAGCAGTTACCTGACAGGGATCACCGGGGAGCTGTTTTTT	CASSYLTGITGELFF
14	.	.	TRBV9	TRBJ2-6	TGTGCCAGCAGCGTTCCTTCTGGGGCCAACGGCCTGACTTTC	CASSVPSGANGLTF
15	.	TRBD2	TRBV4-1	TRBJ2-5	TGCGCCAGCAGCCAAGACCGGGGGGGACAAGAGACCCAGTACTTC	CASSQDRGGQETQYF
15	.	.	TRBV5-6	TRBJ2-7	TGTGCCAGCAGCCCTTTACGGGACTCCCCAATCGAGCAGTACTTC	CASSPLRDSPIEQYF
13	.	TRBD2	TRBV29-1	TRBJ2-7	TGCAGCGCCACACTAGCGGGGGCTGGCGAGCAGTACTTC	CSATLAGAGEQYF
13	once	.	TRBV19	TRBJ2-1	TGTGCCAGTAGTATATCAGCGGGCAATGAGCAGTTCTTC	CASSISAGNEQFF
18	.	TRBD2	TRBV7-6	TRBJ2-7	TGTGCCAGCAGCCCGATGACTAGCGGGCGCGTTAGCTCCTACGAGCAGTACTTC	CASSPMTSGRVSSYEQYF
15	.	.	TRBV6-1	TRBJ1-2	TGTGCCAGCAGTGAAGATCAGGGAGGGAACTATGGCTACACCTTC	CASSEDQGGNYGYTF
14	.	TRBD1	TRBV25-1	TRBJ2-1	TGTGCCAGCAAGGACAGGGGGTCCTACAATGAGCAGTTCTTC	CASKDRGSYNEQFF
13	.	.	TRBV28	TRBJ1-2	TGTGCCAGCAGTTGGCAGGGGCGTGGAGGCTACACCTTC	CASSWQGRGGYTF
10	.	.	TRBV11-2	TRBJ2-1	TGTGCCAGCAGTCGGGATGAGCAGTTCTTC	CASSRDEQFF
14	.	TRBD1	TRBV6-5	TRBJ2-1	TGTGCCAGCAGGAGGACAGGGGGGCACAATGAGCAGTTCTTC	CASRRTGGHNEQFF
19	.	TRBD2	TRBV4-3	TRBJ2-3	TGCGCCAGCAGCCAGACGATTCTAGCGGGGAGAACTAGCACAGATACGCAGTATTTT	CASSQTILAGRTSTDTQYF
14	.	TRBD1	TRBV6-4	TRBJ1-2	TGTGCCAGCAGTGAGGGGACAGGGAACTATGGCTACACCTTC	CASSEGTGNYGYTF
15	.	.	TRBV11-3	TRBJ2-2	TGTGCCAGCAGCTTGCAGACAGTCCCGAGCGGGGAGCTGTTTTTT	CASSLQTVPSGELFF
14	.	TRBD1	TRBV29-1	TRBJ2-7	TGCAGCCGACAGGGGGACTTCCCCTCCTACGAGCAGTACTTC	CSRQGDFPSYEQYF
11	.	.	TRBV20-1	TRBJ2-1	TGCAGAGTAGCCAGGGGAAATGAGCAGTTCTTC	CRVARGNEQFF
13	.	.	TRBV28	TRBJ1-1	TGTGCCAGCAGGGTAGACATGAACACTGAAGCTTTCTTT	CASRVDMNTEAFF
20	.	TRBD2	TRBV5-1	TRBJ2-1	TGCGCCAGCAGCCCAGGAGGGAGCGGGGGTCCTACGAGCTCCTACAATGAGCAGTTCTTC	CASSPGGSGGPTSSYNEQFF
16	few	TRBD1	TRBV4-3	TRBJ1-4	TGCGCCAGCAGCCAAACCTTAGACAGGGGCGGTGAAAAACTGTTTTTT	CASSQTLDRGGEKLFF
13	.	.	TRBV7-9	TRBJ2-7	TGTTCCAGCAGCTTTGGACTGGGCTACGAGCAGTACTTC	CSSSFGLGYEQYF
15	.	TRBD1	TRBV7-2	TRBJ2-5	TGTGCCAGCAGCTTCCCGGGACAGGTCATAGAGACCCAGTACTTC	CASSFPGQVIETQYF
11	.	.	TRBV7-9	TRBJ2-3	TGTGCCAGCAGGCCGAGTGATACGCAGTATTTT	CASRPSDTQYF
13	.	.	TRBV28	TRBJ1-2	TGTGCCAGCAGTTTACTAGGGGGCTATGGCTACACCTTC	CASSLLGGYGYTF
12	.	.	TRBV2	TRBJ2-2	TGTGCCAGCAGTGTCGGGGCCGGGGAGCTGTTTTTT	CASSVGAGELFF
14	.	.	TRBV6-6	TRBJ2-5	TGTGCCAGCAGAAACACCGACAGTCAAGAGACCCAGTACTTC	CASRNTDSQETQYF
15	.	TRBD1	TRBV6-5	TRBJ1-6	TGTGCCAGCAGCCTCGGGACAGGGAGGGATTCACCCCTCCACTTT	CASSLGTGRDSPLHF
14	.	.	TRBV6-1	TRBJ1-5	TGTGCCAGCAGTGAAGGAGGGTTAGGACAGCCCCAGCATTTT	CASSEGGLGQPQHF
15	.	TRBD1	TRBV10-2	TRBJ2-7	TGCGCCAGCAGTGAAGGGACAGAAAAACCTTACGAGCAGTACTTC	CASSEGTEKPYEQYF
16	once	.	TRBV5-6	TRBJ2-5	TGTGCCAGCAGCTTGGAAGGGGTAGTGGGCCAAGAGACCCAGTACTTC	CASSLEGVVGQETQYF
12	.	.	TRBV18	TRBJ2-3	TGTGCCAGCTCACCACCGTCGGATACGCAGTATTTT	CASSPPSDTQYF
18	.	.	TRBV7-9	TRBJ1-2	TGTTCCAGCAGCTTAGGTCGAATAGCCTCTAAAACTAACTATGGCTACACCTTC	CSSSLGRIASKTNYGYTF
12	.	.	TRBV28	TRBJ1-5	TGTGCCAGCAGTTTATGGGCCCAGCCCCAGCATTTT	CASSLWAQPQHF
14	.	TRBD1	TRBV7-2	TRBJ2-5	TGTGCCAGCAGCTGGGCCGGACAGGGAGAGACCCAGTACTTC	CASSWAGQGETQYF
12	.	.	TRBV7-2	TRBJ2-7	TGTGCCAGCAGCACGGACACCTACGAGCAGTACTTC	CASSTDTYEQYF
15	.	TRBD2	TRBV7-2	TRBJ2-2	TGTGCCAGCAGCTTATTCGCGGGAGGGTTCGGGGAGCTGTTTTTT	CASSLFAGGFGELFF
13	few	.	TRBV7-3	TRBJ2-2	TGTGCCAGCAGCGGAACGGGCACCGGGGAGCTGTTTTTT	CASSGTGTGELFF
13	.	TRBD1	TRBV4-2	TRBJ1-2	TGTGCCAGCAGCCGAGGCAGGGGGGAGGGCTACACCTTC	CASSRGRGEGYTF
13	.	TRBD2	TRBV4-2	TRBJ2-3	TGTGCCAGCGGGCGGGAGGCTGCAGATACGCAGTATTTT	CASGREAADTQYF
11	.	.	TRBV28	TRBJ2-7	TGTGCCGGGGGGGCGGCCTACGAGCAGTACTTC	CAGGAAYEQYF
13	.	.	TRBV5-4	TRBJ1-2	TGTGCCAGCAGCTTGGGAGGAGATTATGGCTACACCTTC	CASSLGGDYGYTF
15	.	.	TRBV7-9	TRBJ2-3	TGTGCCAGCAGCTTAGGGGGCCTCTTTGCAGATACGCAGTATTTT	CASSLGGLFADTQYF
13	.	TRBD1	TRBV30	TRBJ1-2	TGTGCCCGACAGGGGGAATTCGGAGGTGGCTACACCTTC	CARQGEFGGGYTF
13	once	TRBD1	TRBV7-9	TRBJ1-4	TGTGCCCGCAGGAGGACAGGGAATGAAAAACTGTTTTTT	CARRRTGNEKLFF
12	.	.	TRBV7-9	TRBJ2-7	TGTGCCAGCAGCTTTGAGGCCTACGAGCAGTACTTC	CASSFEAYEQYF
14	.	TRBD1	TRBV18	TRBJ1-2	TGTGCCAGCTCACTAACGGGACAGGGAGAGGGCTACACCTTC	CASSLTGQGEGYTF
14	.	TRBD1	TRBV18	TRBJ2-7	TGTGCCAGCTCACCCACCCAGGGGGCGGGCGAGCAGTACTTC	CASSPTQGAGEQYF
19	.	TRBD2	TRBV7-2	TRBJ2-6	TGTGCCAGCAGCTTAGTATCTAGCGGGGGCATAACTGGGGCCAACGGCCTGACTTTC	CASSLVSSGGITGANGLTF
18	.	.	TRBV4-2	TRBJ2-3	TGTGCCAGCAGCCAAGAGGGGGCTAGCGGTTCTAGCACAGATACGCAGTATTTT	CASSQEGASGSSTDTQYF
14	.	TRBD2	TRBV5-5	TRBJ2-1	TGTGCCAGCAGCTGGCCCGGGACTACCAATGAGCAGTTCTTC	CASSWPGTTNEQFF
14	.	TRBD1	TRBV28	TRBJ1-2	TGTGCCAGCGCACCGACCGGGACAGGTCTTGGCTACACCTTC	CASAPTGTGLGYTF